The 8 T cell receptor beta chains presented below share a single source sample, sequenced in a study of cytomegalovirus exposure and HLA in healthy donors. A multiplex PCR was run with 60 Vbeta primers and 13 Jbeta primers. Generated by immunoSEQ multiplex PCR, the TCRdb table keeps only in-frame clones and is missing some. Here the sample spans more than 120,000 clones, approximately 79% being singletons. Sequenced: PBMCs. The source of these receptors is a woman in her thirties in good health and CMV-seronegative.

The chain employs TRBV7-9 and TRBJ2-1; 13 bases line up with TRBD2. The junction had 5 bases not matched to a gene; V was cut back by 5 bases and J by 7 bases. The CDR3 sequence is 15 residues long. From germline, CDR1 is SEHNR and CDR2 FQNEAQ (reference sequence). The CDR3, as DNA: TGTGCCAGCAGCGCCGCGGGACTAGCGGGGAATGAGCAGTTCTTC. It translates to CASSAAGLAGNEQFF. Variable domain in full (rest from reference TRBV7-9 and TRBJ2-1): DTGVSQNPRHKITKRGQNVTFRCDPISEHNRLYWYRQTLGQGPEFLTYFQNEAQLEKSRLLSDRFSAERPKGSFSTLEIQRTEQGDSAMYLCASSAAGLAGNEQFFGPGTRLTVL.

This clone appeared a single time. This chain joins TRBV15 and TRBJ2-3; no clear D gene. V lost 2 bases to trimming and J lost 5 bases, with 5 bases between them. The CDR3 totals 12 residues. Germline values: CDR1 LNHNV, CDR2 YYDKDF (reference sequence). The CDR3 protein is CATSRTGDTQYF. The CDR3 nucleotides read TGTGCCACCAGCAGAACTGGAGATACGCAGTATTTT.

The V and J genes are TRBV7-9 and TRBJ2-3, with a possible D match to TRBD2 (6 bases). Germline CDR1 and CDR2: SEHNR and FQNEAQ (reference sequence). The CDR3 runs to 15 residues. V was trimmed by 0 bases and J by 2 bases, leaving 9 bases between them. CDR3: CASSLATGDTDTQYF. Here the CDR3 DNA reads TGTGCCAGCAGCTTAGCGACGGGGGACACAGATACGCAGTATTTT.

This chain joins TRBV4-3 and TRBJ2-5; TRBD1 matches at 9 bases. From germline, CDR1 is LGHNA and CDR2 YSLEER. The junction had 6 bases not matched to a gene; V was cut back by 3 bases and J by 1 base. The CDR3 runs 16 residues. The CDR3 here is CASSQRDRVAQETQYF. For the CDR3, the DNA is TGCGCCAGCAGCCAGCGGGACAGGGTGGCCCAAGAGACCCAGTACTTC.

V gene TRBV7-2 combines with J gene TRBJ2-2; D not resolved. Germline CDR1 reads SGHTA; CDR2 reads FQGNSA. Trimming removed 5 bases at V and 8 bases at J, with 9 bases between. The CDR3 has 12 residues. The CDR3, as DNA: TGTGCCAGCAGCACCTCCACTGGGGAGCTGTTTTTT. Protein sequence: CASSTSTGELFF.

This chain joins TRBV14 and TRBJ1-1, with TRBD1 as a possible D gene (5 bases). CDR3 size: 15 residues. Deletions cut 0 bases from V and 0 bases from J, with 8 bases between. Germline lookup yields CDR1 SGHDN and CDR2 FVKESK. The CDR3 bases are TGTGCCAGCAGCCAAGATCCGGGGGTGAACACTGAAGCTTTCTTT. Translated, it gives CASSQDPGVNTEAFF.

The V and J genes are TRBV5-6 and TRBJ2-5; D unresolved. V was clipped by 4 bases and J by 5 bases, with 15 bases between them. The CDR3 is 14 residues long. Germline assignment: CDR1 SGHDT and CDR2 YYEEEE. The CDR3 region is CASSPVGLRETQYF. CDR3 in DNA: TGTGCCAGCAGCCCGGTCGGCTTGAGGGAGACCCAGTACTTC.

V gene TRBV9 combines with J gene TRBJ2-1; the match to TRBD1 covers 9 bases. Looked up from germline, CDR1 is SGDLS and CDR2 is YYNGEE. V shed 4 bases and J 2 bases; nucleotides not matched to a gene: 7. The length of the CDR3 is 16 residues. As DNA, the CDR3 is TGTGCCAGCAGCCCCCGTGGGACAGGGCCCTACAATGAGCAGTTCTTC. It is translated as CASSPRGTGPYNEQFF.